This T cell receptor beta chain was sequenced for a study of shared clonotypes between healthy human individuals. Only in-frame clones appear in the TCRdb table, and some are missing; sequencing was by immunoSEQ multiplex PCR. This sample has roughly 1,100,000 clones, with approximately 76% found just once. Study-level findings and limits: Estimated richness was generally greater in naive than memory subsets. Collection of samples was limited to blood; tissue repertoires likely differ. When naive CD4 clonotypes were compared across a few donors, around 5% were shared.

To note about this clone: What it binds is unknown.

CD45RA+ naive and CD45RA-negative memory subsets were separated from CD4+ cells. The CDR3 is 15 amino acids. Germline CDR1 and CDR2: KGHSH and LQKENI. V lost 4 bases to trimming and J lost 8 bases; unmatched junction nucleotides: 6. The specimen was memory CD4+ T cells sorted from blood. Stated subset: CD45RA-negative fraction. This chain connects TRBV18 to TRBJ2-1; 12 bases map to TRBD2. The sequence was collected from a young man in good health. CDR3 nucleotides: TGTGCCAGCTCACTACTAGCGGGAGGCGGGGATGAGCAGTTCTTC. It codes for CASSLLAGGGDEQFF.